This T cell receptor beta chain was sequenced during a study of cytomegalovirus exposure and HLA in healthy donors. Study findings and constraints: The study carried out a later analysis of TCR beta sequences. It associated 15,000 to 20,000 of them with specific HLA alleles at a false discovery rate of 0.05.

In germline, CDR1 is SGHTA, CDR2 FQGTGA. V gave up 3 bases and J gave up 4 bases; unmatched junction bases: 2. The CDR3 sequence is 13 residues long. A multiplex PCR was run with 60 Vbeta primers and 13 Jbeta primers. Sequenced by immunoSEQ multiplex PCR; TCRdb stores in-frame clones only, minus some. In the table there are roughly 220,000 clones, roughly four fifths of which are singletons. On this clone: The antigen remains unidentified.

Sequences were obtained from PBMCs. This clonotype was sampled from a woman in her 40s in good health and CMV-seronegative. The rearrangement uses TRBV7-3 and TRBJ1-1; 7 nucleotides agree with TRBD1. The CDR3 region is CASSFQGGTEAFF. The CDR3 DNA is TGTGCCAGCAGCTTCCAGGGGGGCACTGAAGCTTTCTTT.